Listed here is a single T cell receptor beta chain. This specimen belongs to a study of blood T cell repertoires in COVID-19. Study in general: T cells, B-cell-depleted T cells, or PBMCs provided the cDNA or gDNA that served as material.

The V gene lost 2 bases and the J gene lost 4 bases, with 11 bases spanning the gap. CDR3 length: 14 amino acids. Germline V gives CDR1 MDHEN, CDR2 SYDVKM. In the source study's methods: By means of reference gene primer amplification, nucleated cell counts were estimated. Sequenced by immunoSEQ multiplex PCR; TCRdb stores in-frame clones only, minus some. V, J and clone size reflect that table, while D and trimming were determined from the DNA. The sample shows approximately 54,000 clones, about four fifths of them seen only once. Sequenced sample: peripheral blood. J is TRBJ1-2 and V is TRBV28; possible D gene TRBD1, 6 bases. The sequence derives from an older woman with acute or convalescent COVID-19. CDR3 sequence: CASSLGGALYGYTF. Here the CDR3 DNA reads TGTGCCAGCAGTTTAGGGGGGGCCCTCTATGGCTACACCTTC.